A single sample gave rise to the 15 T cell receptor beta chains below, sequenced in a study of blood T cells in healthy people across ages. It was with a sample-barcoded 5' primer and a J-beta primer mix that a second PCR of roughly 7 to 12 cycles was run. A single record per CDR3 protein comes from TCRdb applying MiXCR to the 5' RACE reads. Seen here are fewer than 800,000 distinct CDR3 sequences, approximately 31% observed once, and the top ten hold 15% to 19%. The sample taken for sequencing was blood. The receptor set was obtained from a woman of 80 years or more in good health.

The chain links TRBV18 to TRBJ1-5; D is possibly TRBD1 (6 bases). In germline, CDR1 is KGHSH, CDR2 LQKENI. Trimming left V 3 bases short and J 4 bases short, with 13 bases between. The CDR3 loop spans 15 amino acids. The chain's CDR3 is CASSPSTGPNQPQHF. The CDR3 nucleotides are TGTGCCAGCTCACCCTCGACAGGACCAAATCAGCCCCAGCATTTT. The full variable domain, rest sourced from reference TRBV18 and TRBJ1-5, is NAGVMQNPRHLVRRRGQEARLRCSPMKGHSHVYWYRQLPEEGLKFMVYLQKENIIDESGMPKERFSAEFPKEGPSILRIQQVVRGDSAAYFCASSPSTGPNQPQHFGDGTRLSIL.

In its sample, this clonotype was seen many times. The gene calls are TRBV9 and TRBJ2-3; D remains unclear. The CDR3 sequence is 14 residues long. CDR1 and CDR2 from the germline V gene are SGDLS and YYNGEE. V was cut by 0 bases and J by 2 bases, with 7 bases left in between. CDR3 in amino acids: CASSVAGFTDTQYF. The DNA of the CDR3 is TGTGCCAGCAGCGTAGCCGGATTCACAGATACGCAGTATTTT.

This clonotype turned up a few times. The rearrangement uses TRBV6-1 and TRBJ1-1; a weak D match, TRBD1 (5 bases). Per the germline V gene, CDR1 is MNHNS and CDR2 is SASEGT. The CDR3 length is 17 residues. With 6 bases removed from V and 1 base from J, the gap between germline ends came to 21 bases. For the CDR3, the DNA is TGTGCCAGCAGGGATACCGGGACGATTATTTGGAACACTGAAGCTTTCTTT. Translated: CASRDTGTIIWNTEAFF.

CDR3 loop: CAITHSGTDTQYF. CDR3 sequence (DNA): TGTGCCATCACCCATTCAGGCACAGATACGCAGTATTTT. This rearrangement joins TRBV10-3 to TRBJ2-3; D is unresolved. V was trimmed by 7 bases and J by 1 base, leaving 9 bases between them. This CDR3 has 13 amino acids. Per the germline V gene, CDR1 is ENHRY and CDR2 is SYGVKD.

V usage is TRBV6-6 and J usage is TRBJ1-5, with a weak D call TRBD1 (6 bases). Germline lookup yields CDR1 MNHNY and CDR2 SVGAGI (reference sequence). V lost 6 bases and J lost 9, with 27 bases in between. This CDR3 comprises 17 residues. The CDR3 DNA sequence: TGTGCCAGCAGACCCTGGGAACCGACAGGACGCGGTTCGCCCCAGCATTTT. It is translated as CASRPWEPTGRGSPQHF.

This clonotype showed up just a few times. V is TRBV12-3 or TRBV12-4 and J is TRBJ2-7; D is unclear. The CDR3 is 13 amino acids. V was pared by 1 base and J by 7 bases, with 11 bases between. DNA for the CDR3: TGTGCCAGCAGTTTAGAGGTTTTCCATGAGCAGTACTTC. Its translation is CASSLEVFHEQYF.

This clonotype occurred many times. This chain uses TRBV20-1 with TRBJ1-1; perhaps TRBD1 as D (5 bases). With 3 bases removed from V and 0 bases from J, the gap between germline ends came to 11 bases. Germline V gives CDR1 DFQATT, CDR2 SNEGSKA (reference sequence). CDR3 size: 14 residues. For the CDR3, the DNA is TGCAGTGCTAGCTCGACAGTCTTGAACACTGAAGCTTTCTTT. Its translation: CSASSTVLNTEAFF.

This clonotype came up many times. The J gene is TRBJ1-2, the V gene TRBV2; TRBD1 is a possible D gene (5 bases). Germline V lookup: CDR1 SNHLY, CDR2 FYNNEI. Trimming shortened V by 8 bases and J by 2 bases, and 9 bases separated the two germline ends. The CDR3 has 12 amino acids. This chain's CDR3 is CASSTENYGYTF. The CDR3 DNA follows: TGTGCCAGCTCGACAGAGAACTATGGCTACACCTTC.

There are many counts of this clonotype. The chain links TRBV5-1 to TRBJ2-7, with a weak D call TRBD2 (5 bases). Germline V CDR1 and CDR2: SGHRS, YFSETQ. V was shortened by 4 bases and J by 5 bases, with 16 bases between the two germline ends. CDR3 size: 14 residues. CDR3 bases: TGCGCCAGCAGCCTCCGGAGGCCTCCGAACGAGCAGTACTTC. It encodes CASSLRRPPNEQYF.

This clonotype has ten or more counts. V gene TRBV6-6 combines with J gene TRBJ1-5, with D perhaps matching TRBD1 (6 bases). The CDR3 is 14 amino acids. V was cut by 1 base and J by 4 bases, with 8 bases left in between. Germline V CDR1 and CDR2: MNHNY, SVGAGI (reference sequence). CDR3 sequence (DNA): TGTGCCAGCAGTTACTTGCAGGGGAATCAGCCCCAGCATTTT. It is translated as CASSYLQGNQPQHF.

This clonotype was recorded many times. The chain joins TRBV29-1 to TRBJ1-2; 7 bases are a match to TRBD1. Germline CDR1 SQVTM, CDR2 ANQGSEA. The CDR3 is made up of 11 amino acids. The junction had 7 bases not matched to a gene; V was cut back by 8 bases and J by 7 bases. The CDR3 here is CSLDRDGGYTF. The CDR3, as DNA: TGCAGCCTCGACAGGGACGGTGGCTACACCTTC.

This CDR3 is CSARDPTSPDTQYF. CDR3 DNA sequence: TGCAGTGCTAGAGACCCGACTAGCCCAGATACGCAGTATTTT. The rearrangement joins TRBV20-1 to TRBJ2-3; 7 positions match TRBD2. This CDR3 region has 14 residues. The V gene end was trimmed by 0 bases and the J gene end by 4 bases; junction bases not matched to a gene: 4. CDR1 DFQATT and CDR2 SNEGSKA come from the germline V gene (reference sequence).

This clonotype occurred many times. The V call is TRBV7-3, the J call TRBJ2-6; TRBD1 matches at 9 bases. Trimming at V came to 5 bases and at J to 0 bases, leaving 2 bases not matched to a gene. The CDR3 covers 16 residues. The germline gives CDR1 SGHTA, CDR2 FQGTGA. The CDR3 reads CASSQTGGSGANVLTF. As DNA, the CDR3 is TGTGCCAGCAGCCAGACAGGGGGCTCTGGGGCCAACGTCCTGACTTTC.

Comments on this clonotype: Relative to the germline gene, one junction end is altered; a read error may explain this. The V gene is TRBV6-5, the J gene TRBJ1-1; D unresolved. The CDR3 runs to 13 residues. CDR1 and CDR2 (germline): MNHEY, SVGAGI. The CDR3 protein is CARRKHGYPEAFF. Here the CDR3 DNA reads TGTGCCCGCAGGAAGCACGGGTACCCTGAAGCTTTCTTT.

The rearrangement joins TRBV10-1 to TRBJ2-3; TRBD2 aligns across 7 bases. The length of the CDR3 is 15 residues. Germline V gene sequence: CDR1 WNHNN, CDR2 SYGVQD (reference sequence). Trimming took 3 bases from V and 4 from J; bases not matched to a gene: 7. CDR3: CASSETGTTSDTQYF. The DNA for the CDR3 is TGCGCCAGCAGTGAAACCGGGACTACATCAGATACGCAGTATTTT.